The clone carrying this TCR beta chain has just a few counts. No antigen is known for it. This sample is part of a study of cytomegalovirus exposure and HLA in healthy donors. Study observations and caveats: TCR beta sequences reportedly predicted most subjects' HLA-A and HLA-B alleles accurately. Further analysis was carried out later, and it showed several of the most significant clusters appearing linked to common viral pathogens. Follow-up analysis found HLA locus-dependent TCR association rates, highest for DRB1 and lowest for HLA-C. HLA allele associations emerged for around 15,000 TCR beta sequences in a later analysis, at 0.05 false discovery rate.

This CDR3 is built from 15 residues. From germline, CDR1 is GTSNPN and CDR2 SVGIG (reference sequence). V lost 2 bases and J 6 bases, leaving 16 bases between the germline ends. It was with 60 Vbeta and 13 Jbeta primers that the PCR ran. Using immunoSEQ multiplex PCR, the repertoire was profiled, and TCRdb retains in-frame clones only, with some absent. The sample holds about 180,000 clones, around 79% seen once. The origin of this receptor is a man aged 40-55 years in good health and CMV-seropositive. The specimen sequenced was PBMCs. V usage is TRBV30 and J usage is TRBJ1-4; TRBD1 is a possible D gene (6 bases). The CDR3 DNA reads TGTGCCTGGAGTTGGGGAGGGGCAGGGGATGAAAAACTGTTTTTT. Translation gives CAWSWGGAGDEKLFF. The full variable domain, with the rest looked up from reference TRBV30 and TRBJ1-4, is SQTIHQWPATLVQPVGSPLSLECTVEGTSNPNLYWYRQAAGRGLQLLFYSVGIGQISSEVPQNLSASRPQDRQFILSSKKLLLSDSGFYLCAWSWGGAGDEKLFFGSGTQLSVL.